The rows below give T cell receptor beta chains drawn from one sample of a study of identical twins. TCRdb analysed the 5' RACE reads with MiXCR anew, one entry per CDR3 protein. The sample lists 350,000 or so distinct CDR3 sequences, roughly an eighth seen once, with around 7.2% in the top ten. This sample was shared with a second study, whose subject was yellow fever vaccine responses in identical twins.

Sequencing input: CD8+ T cells sorted from blood. The receptors stem from a woman between 18 and 30 years old in good health. Each CDR3 is given with its conserved first and last residue. Size tells how often a clone was seen (once, few, many) or the class of an expanded clone, and some rows leave it out.

v_call: TRBV4-1; clone_size: many; j_call: TRBJ2-7; cdr3_aa: CASSQVASISYEQYF
v_call: TRBV9; clone_size: -; j_call: TRBJ2-7; cdr3_aa: CASSVDGTSEHEQYF
v_call: TRBV9; clone_size: -; j_call: TRBJ2-3; cdr3_aa: CASSVDGGFSDTQYF
v_call: TRBV7-9; clone_size: -; j_call: TRBJ2-7; cdr3_aa: CASSLAEGIHEQYF
v_call: TRBV20-1; clone_size: -; j_call: TRBJ2-1; cdr3_aa: CSARGGPVGNEQFF
v_call: TRBV20-1; clone_size: -; j_call: TRBJ2-2; cdr3_aa: CSARSRDRANTGELFF
v_call: TRBV28; clone_size: -; j_call: TRBJ2-7; cdr3_aa: CASSSSPGRSSYEQYF
v_call: TRBV7-6; clone_size: -; j_call: TRBJ2-3; cdr3_aa: CASSQRRGWNTQYF
v_call: TRBV4-1; clone_size: many; j_call: TRBJ2-1; cdr3_aa: CASSQATYGQYNEQFF
v_call: TRBV4-1; clone_size: many; j_call: TRBJ2-5; cdr3_aa: CASSRGTRKETQYF
v_call: TRBV7-8; clone_size: few; j_call: TRBJ2-5; cdr3_aa: CASSLVVGGGAEETQYF
v_call: TRBV5-5; clone_size: -; j_call: TRBJ2-7; cdr3_aa: CASSSDQATYEQYF
v_call: TRBV7-9; clone_size: few; j_call: TRBJ1-1; cdr3_aa: CASSLGRGVDTEAFF
v_call: TRBV28; clone_size: -; j_call: TRBJ2-1; cdr3_aa: CASSSFDGTSSYNEQFF
v_call: TRBV28; clone_size: -; j_call: TRBJ2-2; cdr3_aa: CASENSHTGELFF
v_call: TRBV9; clone_size: few; j_call: TRBJ2-5; cdr3_aa: CASSGRASGIQETQYF
v_call: TRBV4-1; clone_size: few; j_call: TRBJ2-1; cdr3_aa: CASSPYRSGTLPNEQFF
v_call: TRBV27; clone_size: -; j_call: TRBJ2-7; cdr3_aa: CASMGQGYEQYF
v_call: TRBV4-1; clone_size: -; j_call: TRBJ2-3; cdr3_aa: CASGEGPGTDTQYF
v_call: TRBV6-5; clone_size: -; j_call: TRBJ2-7; cdr3_aa: CASSYSPPSGSSYEQYF
v_call: TRBV27; clone_size: -; j_call: TRBJ2-1; cdr3_aa: CASSGGSFLSSYNEQFF
v_call: TRBV12-5; clone_size: many; j_call: TRBJ1-5; cdr3_aa: CASGLGIGQPQHF
v_call: TRBV6-4; clone_size: -; j_call: TRBJ2-3; cdr3_aa: CASEHRDLLSSTDTQYF
v_call: TRBV20-1; clone_size: few; j_call: TRBJ2-7; cdr3_aa: CSARDPSGTPYEQYF
v_call: TRBV9; clone_size: -; j_call: TRBJ2-2; cdr3_aa: CASSPGTLKGELFF
v_call: TRBV9; clone_size: -; j_call: TRBJ1-1; cdr3_aa: CASSAGGGRNTEAFF
v_call: TRBV24-1; clone_size: few; j_call: TRBJ2-7; cdr3_aa: CATSDLTTSGSPYEQYF
v_call: TRBV11-2; clone_size: few; j_call: TRBJ2-1; cdr3_aa: CASSWDWGLSYNEQFF
v_call: TRBV7-9; clone_size: few; j_call: TRBJ2-1; cdr3_aa: CASSTSDRNPEQFF
v_call: TRBV6-5; clone_size: few; j_call: TRBJ2-1; cdr3_aa: CASSYRASGSSYNEQFF
v_call: TRBV5-1; clone_size: few; j_call: TRBJ2-3; cdr3_aa: CASSLGAGPHSPTDTQYF
v_call: TRBV7-8; clone_size: few; j_call: TRBJ2-2; cdr3_aa: CASSLVRFPGELFF
v_call: TRBV19; clone_size: few; j_call: TRBJ1-1; cdr3_aa: CASSLQPRGPVEAFF
v_call: TRBV7-6; clone_size: -; j_call: TRBJ1-2; cdr3_aa: CASSWDGTNFGYTF
v_call: TRBV4-2; clone_size: few; j_call: TRBJ2-3; cdr3_aa: CASSQADQGPDTQYF
v_call: TRBV5-1; clone_size: few; j_call: TRBJ2-1; cdr3_aa: CASSWGDRGQYNEQFF
v_call: TRBV7-8; clone_size: -; j_call: TRBJ2-5; cdr3_aa: CASRGWETQYF
v_call: TRBV7-9; clone_size: many; j_call: TRBJ2-7; cdr3_aa: CASSSGGYYEQYF
v_call: TRBV4-1; clone_size: -; j_call: TRBJ1-1; cdr3_aa: CASSQNRAKVTEAFF
v_call: TRBV12-5; clone_size: many; j_call: TRBJ1-2; cdr3_aa: CASGLEGEQKFYGYTF
v_call: TRBV24-1; clone_size: few; j_call: TRBJ1-5; cdr3_aa: CATSERDSNQPQHF
v_call: TRBV27; clone_size: -; j_call: TRBJ2-3; cdr3_aa: CASSLSRADTQYF
v_call: TRBV29-1; clone_size: -; j_call: TRBJ1-1; cdr3_aa: CSVAGFGGNTEAFF
v_call: TRBV11-2; clone_size: -; j_call: TRBJ1-6; cdr3_aa: CASSLVVNPGSPLHF
v_call: TRBV7-7; clone_size: many; j_call: TRBJ2-5; cdr3_aa: CASSTSGGGGETQYF
v_call: TRBV7-2; clone_size: -; j_call: TRBJ1-2; cdr3_aa: CASSDRTGGNYGYTF
v_call: TRBV3-1; clone_size: few; j_call: TRBJ2-3; cdr3_aa: CASSPRSDTQYF
v_call: TRBV9; clone_size: few; j_call: TRBJ2-7; cdr3_aa: CASSVEVAGYEQYF
v_call: TRBV4-2; clone_size: many; j_call: TRBJ1-1; cdr3_aa: CASSQVLGTEAFF
v_call: TRBV20-1; clone_size: many; j_call: TRBJ2-7; cdr3_aa: CSARGRNSYEQYF
v_call: TRBV11-2; clone_size: few; j_call: TRBJ2-1; cdr3_aa: CASSFGSGNEQFF
v_call: TRBV11-2; clone_size: -; j_call: TRBJ2-3; cdr3_aa: CASSPFGQGITDTQYF
v_call: TRBV2; clone_size: -; j_call: TRBJ2-2; cdr3_aa: CASSGEQAGELFF
v_call: TRBV11-2; clone_size: -; j_call: TRBJ2-1; cdr3_aa: CASSRDTRISYNEQFF